This TCR beta chain was sequenced for a study of CXCR3-negative and CXCR3-positive naive CD8 T cells. On the study more broadly: Sequencing yielded 150 million or so TRB reads, roughly 1.5 +/- 0.3 million per library.

Study-wide findings and caveats: CXCR3 expression dropped partially after cryopreservation, and most assays relied on fresh PBMCs. Naive cells with CXCR3 showed TRB CDR3s that were more hydrophobic than those in CXCR3-negative naive cells.

Naive CD8+ T cells were CD45RO-CCR7+CD27+CD95-. Comment on this clonotype: What it recognizes is unknown.

All TRB cDNA libraries came from 5' RACE performed with UMI labels. TCRdb derives one entry per CDR3 protein from the 5' RACE reads, leaving out DNA. The table lists tens of thousands of distinct CDR3 sequences, with roughly 0.8% in the top ten. The CDR3 is made up of 13 amino acids. CDR1 is SQVTM, CDR2 ANQGSEA, per germline. Sequences were obtained from naive CXCR3+ CD8+ T cells from blood. This sample's subset: CD45RO-CCR7+CD27+CD95- naive CD8+ T cells expressing CXCR3 (TNR3+). This clonotype was obtained from a human donor in good health. Some clones in this sample may be carry-over from other donors' samples. The chain recombines TRBV29-1 with TRBJ2-7; no DNA is available, so the TRBD2 call from TCRdb remains unchecked. CDR3 in amino acids: CSVEQGSSYEQYF.